This T cell receptor (beta chain) was recorded in a study of blood T cell repertoires in COVID-19. Study summary: From the United States, Italy and Spain came samples of acute and convalescent COVID-19. PBMCs, B-cell-depleted T cells, or T cells were the source of the cDNA or gDNA that made up the material.

Original processing methods: The assay estimated nucleated cells by amplifying reference gene primers. The table came from immunoSEQ multiplex PCR; TCRdb's copy has only in-frame clones and leaves some out. V, J and clone size derive from that table, while D and trimming were established from the DNA sequence. The sample lists fewer than 250,000 clones, around four fifths seen once, with 5.5% to 8% in the top ten. Sequenced sample: peripheral blood. The receptor's source is a woman in her sixties with active or convalescent COVID-19.

The DNA for the CDR3 is TGCGCCAGCAGCTTGGCGCAGGGGGCGCGGGAGCAGTACTTC. Protein sequence: CASSLAQGAREQYF. This chain joins TRBV5-1 and TRBJ2-7; 8 bases fit TRBD1. This CDR3 is 14 amino acids long. The germline V gene encodes CDR1 SGHRS and CDR2 YFSETQ. Losses at the gene ends were 0 bases for V and 7 bases for J; bases not matched to a gene: 6.